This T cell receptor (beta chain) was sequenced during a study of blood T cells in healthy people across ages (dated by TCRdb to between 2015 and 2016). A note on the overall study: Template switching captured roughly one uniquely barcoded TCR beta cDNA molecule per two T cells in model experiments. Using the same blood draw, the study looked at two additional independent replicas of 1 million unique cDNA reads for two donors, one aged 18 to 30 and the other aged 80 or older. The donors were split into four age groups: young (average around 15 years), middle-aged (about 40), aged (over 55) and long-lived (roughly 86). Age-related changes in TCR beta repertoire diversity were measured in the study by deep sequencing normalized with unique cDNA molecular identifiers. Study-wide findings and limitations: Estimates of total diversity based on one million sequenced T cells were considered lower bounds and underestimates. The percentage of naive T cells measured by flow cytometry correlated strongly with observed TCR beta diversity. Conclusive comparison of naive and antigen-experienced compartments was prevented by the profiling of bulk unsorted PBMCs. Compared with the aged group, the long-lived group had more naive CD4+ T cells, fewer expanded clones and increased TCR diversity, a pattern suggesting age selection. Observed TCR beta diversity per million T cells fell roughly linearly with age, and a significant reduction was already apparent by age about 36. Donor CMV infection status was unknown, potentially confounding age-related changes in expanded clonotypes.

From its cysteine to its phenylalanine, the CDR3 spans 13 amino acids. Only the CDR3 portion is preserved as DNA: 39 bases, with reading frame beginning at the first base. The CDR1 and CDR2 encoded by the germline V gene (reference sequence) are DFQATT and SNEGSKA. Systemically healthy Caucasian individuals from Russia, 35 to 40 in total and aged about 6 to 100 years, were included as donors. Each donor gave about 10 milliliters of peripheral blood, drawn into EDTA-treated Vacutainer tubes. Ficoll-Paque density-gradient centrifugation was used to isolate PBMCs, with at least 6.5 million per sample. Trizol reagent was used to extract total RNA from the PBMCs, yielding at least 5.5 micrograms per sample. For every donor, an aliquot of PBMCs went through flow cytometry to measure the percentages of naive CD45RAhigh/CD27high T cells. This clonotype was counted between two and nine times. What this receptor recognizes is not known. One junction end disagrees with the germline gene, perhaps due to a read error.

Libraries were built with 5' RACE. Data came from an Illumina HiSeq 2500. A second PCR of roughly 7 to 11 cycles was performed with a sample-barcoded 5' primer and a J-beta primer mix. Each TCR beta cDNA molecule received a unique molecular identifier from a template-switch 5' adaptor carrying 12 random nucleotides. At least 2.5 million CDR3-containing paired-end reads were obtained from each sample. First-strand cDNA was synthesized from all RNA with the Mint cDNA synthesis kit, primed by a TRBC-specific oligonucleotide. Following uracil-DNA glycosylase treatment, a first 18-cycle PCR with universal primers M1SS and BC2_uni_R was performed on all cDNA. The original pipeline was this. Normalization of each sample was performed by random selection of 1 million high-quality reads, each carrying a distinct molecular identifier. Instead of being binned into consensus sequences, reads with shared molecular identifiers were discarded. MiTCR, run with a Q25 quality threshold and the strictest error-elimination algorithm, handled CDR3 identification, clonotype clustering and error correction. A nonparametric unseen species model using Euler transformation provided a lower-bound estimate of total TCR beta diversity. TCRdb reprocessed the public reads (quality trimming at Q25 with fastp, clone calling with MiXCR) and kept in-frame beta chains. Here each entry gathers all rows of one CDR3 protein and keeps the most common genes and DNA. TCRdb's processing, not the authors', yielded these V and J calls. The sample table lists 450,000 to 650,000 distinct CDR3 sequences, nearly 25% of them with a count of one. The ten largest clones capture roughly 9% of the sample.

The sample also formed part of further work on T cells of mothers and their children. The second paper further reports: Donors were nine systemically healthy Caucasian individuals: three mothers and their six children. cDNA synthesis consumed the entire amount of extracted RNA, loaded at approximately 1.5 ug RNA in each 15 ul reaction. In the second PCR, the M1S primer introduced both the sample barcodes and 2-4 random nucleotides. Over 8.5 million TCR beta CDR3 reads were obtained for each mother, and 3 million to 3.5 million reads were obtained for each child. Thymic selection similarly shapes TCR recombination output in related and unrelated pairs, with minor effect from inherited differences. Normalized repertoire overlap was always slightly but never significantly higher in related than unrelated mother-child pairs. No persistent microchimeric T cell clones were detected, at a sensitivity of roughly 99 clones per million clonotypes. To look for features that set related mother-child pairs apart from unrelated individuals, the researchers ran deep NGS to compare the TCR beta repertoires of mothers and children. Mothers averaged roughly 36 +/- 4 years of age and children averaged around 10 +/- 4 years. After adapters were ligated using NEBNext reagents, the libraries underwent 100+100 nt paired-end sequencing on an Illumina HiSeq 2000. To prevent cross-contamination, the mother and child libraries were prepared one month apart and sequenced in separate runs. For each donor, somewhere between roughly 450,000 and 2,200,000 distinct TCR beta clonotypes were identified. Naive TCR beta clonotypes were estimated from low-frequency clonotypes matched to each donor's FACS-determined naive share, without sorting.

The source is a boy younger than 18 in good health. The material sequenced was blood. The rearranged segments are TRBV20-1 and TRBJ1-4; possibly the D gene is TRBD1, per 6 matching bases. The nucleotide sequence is TGCAGTGCTAGCGGGGGCGCCGGGGAAAAACCGTTTTTT. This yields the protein CSASGGAGEKPFF.